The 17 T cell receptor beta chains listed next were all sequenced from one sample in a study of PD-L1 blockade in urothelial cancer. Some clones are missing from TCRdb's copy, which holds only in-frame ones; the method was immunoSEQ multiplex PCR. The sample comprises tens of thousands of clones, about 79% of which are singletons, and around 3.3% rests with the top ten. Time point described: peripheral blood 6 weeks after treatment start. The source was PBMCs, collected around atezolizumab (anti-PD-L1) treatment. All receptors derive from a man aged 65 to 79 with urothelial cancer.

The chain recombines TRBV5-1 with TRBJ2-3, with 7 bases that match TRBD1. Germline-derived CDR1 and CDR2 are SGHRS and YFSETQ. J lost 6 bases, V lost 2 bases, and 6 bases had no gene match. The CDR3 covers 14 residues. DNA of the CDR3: TGCGCCAGCAGCTTCGGTGACAGGGCCGATACGCAGTATTTT. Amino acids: CASSFGDRADTQYF.

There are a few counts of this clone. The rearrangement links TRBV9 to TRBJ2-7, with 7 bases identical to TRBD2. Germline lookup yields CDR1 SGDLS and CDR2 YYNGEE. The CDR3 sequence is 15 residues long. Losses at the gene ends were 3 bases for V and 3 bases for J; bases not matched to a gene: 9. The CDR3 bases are TGTGCCAGCAGCGCGGGGGGACGGGCCCTCTACGAGCAGTACTTC. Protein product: CASSAGGRALYEQYF.

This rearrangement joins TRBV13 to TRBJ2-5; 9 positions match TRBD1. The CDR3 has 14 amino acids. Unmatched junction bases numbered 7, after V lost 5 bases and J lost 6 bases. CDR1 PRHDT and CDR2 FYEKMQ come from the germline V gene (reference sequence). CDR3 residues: CASSIHRGLQTQYF. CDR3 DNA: TGTGCCAGCAGCATCCACAGGGGGCTTCAGACCCAGTACTTC.

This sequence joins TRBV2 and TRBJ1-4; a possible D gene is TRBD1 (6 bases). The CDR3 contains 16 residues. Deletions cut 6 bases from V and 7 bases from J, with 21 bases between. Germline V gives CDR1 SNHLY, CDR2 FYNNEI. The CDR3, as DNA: TGTGCCAGCAGCCTGGGGGGGGCTCATTTTGGTGAAAAACTGTTTTTT. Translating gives CASSLGGAHFGEKLFF.

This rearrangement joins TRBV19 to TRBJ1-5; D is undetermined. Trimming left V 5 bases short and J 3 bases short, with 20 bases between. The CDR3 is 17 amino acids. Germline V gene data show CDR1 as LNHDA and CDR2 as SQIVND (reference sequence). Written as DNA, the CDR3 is TGTGCCAGTAGTCAACCCCCGAGGGCAACCTTCAATCAGCCCCAGCATTTT. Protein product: CASSQPPRATFNQPQHF.

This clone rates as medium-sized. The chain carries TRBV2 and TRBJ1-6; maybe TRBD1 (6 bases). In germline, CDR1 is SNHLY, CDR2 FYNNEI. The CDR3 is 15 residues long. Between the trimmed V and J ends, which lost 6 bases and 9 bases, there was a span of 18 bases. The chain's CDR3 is CASRGGGRAVSPLHF. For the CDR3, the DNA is TGTGCCAGCAGAGGGGGGGGCAGGGCCGTTTCACCCCTCCACTTT.

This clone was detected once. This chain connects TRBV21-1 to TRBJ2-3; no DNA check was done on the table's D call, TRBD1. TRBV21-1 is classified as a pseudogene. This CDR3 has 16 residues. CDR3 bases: TGTGCCAGCAGCAAATTGAGGACAGGTGACACAGATACGCAGTATTTT. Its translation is CASSKLRTGDTDTQYF.

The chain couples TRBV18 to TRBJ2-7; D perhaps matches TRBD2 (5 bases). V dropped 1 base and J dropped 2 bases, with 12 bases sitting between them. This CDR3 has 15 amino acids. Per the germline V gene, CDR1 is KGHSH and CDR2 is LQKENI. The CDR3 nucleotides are TGTGCCAGCTCACCACGAATAGCGCCCGCCTACGAGCAGTACTTC. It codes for CASSPRIAPAYEQYF. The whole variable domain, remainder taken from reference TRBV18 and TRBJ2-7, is NAGVMQNPRHLVRRRGQEARLRCSPMKGHSHVYWYRQLPEEGLKFMVYLQKENIIDESGMPKERFSAEFPKEGPSILRIQQVVRGDSAAYFCASSPRIAPAYEQYFGPGTRLTVT.

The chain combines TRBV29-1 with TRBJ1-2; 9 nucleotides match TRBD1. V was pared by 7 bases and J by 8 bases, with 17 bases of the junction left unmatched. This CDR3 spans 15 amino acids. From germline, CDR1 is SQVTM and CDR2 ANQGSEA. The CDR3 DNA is TGCAGCGGGACCCATTCGGGACAGGGAGTTCGAGGCTACACCTTC. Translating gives CSGTHSGQGVRGYTF.

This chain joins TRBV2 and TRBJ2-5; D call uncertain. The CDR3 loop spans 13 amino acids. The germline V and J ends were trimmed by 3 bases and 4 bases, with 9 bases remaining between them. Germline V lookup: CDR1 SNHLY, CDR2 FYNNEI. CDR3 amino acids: CASSEARPETQYF. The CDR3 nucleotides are TGTGCCAGCAGTGAGGCCAGGCCAGAGACCCAGTACTTC.

The CDR3 reads CASSLGGMTSGRNEQYF. The CDR3 DNA follows: TGTGCCAGCAGCTTGGGTGGGATGACTAGCGGGAGAAACGAGCAGTACTTC. The chain combines TRBV5-4 with TRBJ2-7; 12 bases align to TRBD2. V dropped 0 bases and J dropped 5; count of bases not matched to a gene: 9. Germline V gene data show CDR1 as SGHNT and CDR2 as YYREEE (reference sequence). This CDR3 has 17 amino acids.

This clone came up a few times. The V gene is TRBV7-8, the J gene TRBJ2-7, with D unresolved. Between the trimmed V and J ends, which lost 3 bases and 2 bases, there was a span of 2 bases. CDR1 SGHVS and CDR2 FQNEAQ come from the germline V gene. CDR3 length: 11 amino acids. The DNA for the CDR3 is TGTGCCAGCAGCTTCGCCTACGAGCAGTACTTC. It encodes CASSFAYEQYF.

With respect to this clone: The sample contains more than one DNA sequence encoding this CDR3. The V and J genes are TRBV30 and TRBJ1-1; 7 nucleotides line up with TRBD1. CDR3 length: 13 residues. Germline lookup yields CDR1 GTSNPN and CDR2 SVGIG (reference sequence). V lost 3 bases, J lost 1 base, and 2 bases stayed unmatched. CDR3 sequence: CAWRQGKNTEAFF. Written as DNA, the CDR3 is TGTGCCTGGAGACAGGGGAAGAACACTGAAGCTTTCTTT.

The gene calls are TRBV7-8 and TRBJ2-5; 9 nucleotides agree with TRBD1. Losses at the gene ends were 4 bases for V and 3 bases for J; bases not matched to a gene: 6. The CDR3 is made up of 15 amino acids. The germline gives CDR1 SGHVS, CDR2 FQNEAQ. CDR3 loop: CASSSPGQGKETQYF. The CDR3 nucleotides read TGTGCCAGCAGCTCCCCGGGACAGGGCAAAGAGACCCAGTACTTC.

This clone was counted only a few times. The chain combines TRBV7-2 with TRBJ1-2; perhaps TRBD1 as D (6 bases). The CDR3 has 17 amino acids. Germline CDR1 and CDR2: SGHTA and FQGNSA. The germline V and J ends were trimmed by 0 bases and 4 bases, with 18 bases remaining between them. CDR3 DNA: TGTGCCAGCAGCTTAGCCCAGGGGCTTCAGCGGACCTATGGCTACACCTTC. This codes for CASSLAQGLQRTYGYTF.

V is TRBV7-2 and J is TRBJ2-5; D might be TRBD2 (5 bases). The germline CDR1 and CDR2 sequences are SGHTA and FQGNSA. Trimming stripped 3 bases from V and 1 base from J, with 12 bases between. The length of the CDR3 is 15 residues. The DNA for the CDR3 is TGTGCCAGCAGCTTTTTTGGGGAGTCCCAAGAGACCCAGTACTTC. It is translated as CASSFFGESQETQYF.

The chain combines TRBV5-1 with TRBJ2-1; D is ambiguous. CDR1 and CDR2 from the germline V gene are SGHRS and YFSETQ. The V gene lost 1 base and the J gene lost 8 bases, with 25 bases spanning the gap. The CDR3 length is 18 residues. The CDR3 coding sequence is TGCGCCAGCAGCTTGCTCCCCCCGGCAGGTGATAGATACGATGAGCAGTTCTTC. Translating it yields CASSLLPPAGDRYDEQFF. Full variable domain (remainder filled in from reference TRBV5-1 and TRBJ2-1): KAGVTQTPRYLIKTRGQQVTLSCSPISGHRSVSWYQQTPGQGLQFLFEYFSETQRNKGNFPGRFSGRQFSNSRSEMNVSTLELGDSALYLCASSLLPPAGDRYDEQFFGPGTRLTVL.